This entry is about one TCR beta chain. The assay was immunoSEQ multiplex PCR, and TCRdb's table has in-frame clones only and misses some. The data contain about 130,000 clones, around 88% of them singletons. Trimming cost V 0 bases and J 2 bases, with 19 bases left between them. This CDR3 has 18 residues. Germline CDR1 is MNHEY and CDR2 is SVGEGT. These data are taken from a study of blood T cell repertoires in COVID-19. Background on the study: From T cells, B-cell-depleted T cells, or PBMCs came the material, which was cDNA or gDNA.

The clonotype was recovered from a woman aged 45-60 years who had recovered from COVID-19. The chain recombines TRBV6-2 or TRBV6-3 with TRBJ1-1; D uncertain. The sample was peripheral blood. The CDR3 region is CASSYSQSRWASNTEAFF. The CDR3 nucleotides read TGTGCCAGCAGTTACTCGCAATCCCGATGGGCTTCCAACACTGAAGCTTTCTTT.